Listed here are 17 T cell receptor beta chains from one sample, sequenced in a study of T-cell memory formation after mild COVID-19. TCRdb re-analysed the 5' RACE reads in MiXCR, keeping a single row per CDR3 protein. The sample shows 50,000 or so distinct CDR3 sequences, roughly a quarter of them seen only once. Sequenced sample: PBMCs or a T cell subset sorted from them (not recorded which). These receptors were obtained from a man between 18 and 35 years old who had mild COVID-19 (a few samples of this study predate the infection). Cell type and time point are not known.

The rearrangement uses TRBV6-2 or TRBV6-3 and TRBJ1-1; D uncertain. Trimming took off 7 bases at V and 0 bases at J, with 12 bases between the two ends. Germline V gives CDR1 MNHEY, CDR2 SVGEGT. The CDR3 loop spans 14 amino acids. This CDR3 is CASTRQGMNTEAFF. The CDR3 nucleotides are TGTGCCAGCACCCGTCAAGGCATGAACACTGAAGCTTTCTTT.

This clonotype showed up just a few times. The V call is TRBV6-6, the J call TRBJ1-1; D remains ambiguous. The CDR3 totals 14 residues. Trimming shortened V by 2 bases and J by 1 base, and 8 bases separated the two germline ends. Germline V gene data show CDR1 as MNHNY and CDR2 as SVGAGI (reference sequence). The CDR3 protein is CASSYLERNTEAFF. The CDR3 region has the DNA TGTGCCAGCAGTTACCTCGAGAGGAACACTGAAGCTTTCTTT.

This clonotype occurred a few times. The V call is TRBV27, the J call TRBJ2-7; tentative D call: TRBD2 (6 bases). Germline loops: CDR1 MNHEY, CDR2 SMNVEV (reference sequence). V was trimmed by 3 bases and J by 1 base, leaving 13 bases between them. The CDR3 loop spans 15 amino acids. The DNA for the CDR3 is TGTGCCAGCAGTTTGTCTGGACTACCTTCCTACGAGCAGTACTTC. The encoded protein is CASSLSGLPSYEQYF.

The chain combines TRBV18 with TRBJ1-1, with D perhaps matching TRBD1 (6 bases). The CDR3 is made up of 12 amino acids. Trimming removed 3 bases at V and 5 bases at J, with 7 bases between. The germline CDR1 and CDR2 sequences are KGHSH and LQKENI. The CDR3 is CASSPDSTEAFF. The DNA for the CDR3 is TGTGCCAGCTCACCGGACAGTACTGAAGCTTTCTTT.

The chain carries TRBV7-8 and TRBJ2-5; TRBD1 is a possible D gene (5 bases). CDR3 length: 14 amino acids. Germline CDR1 reads SGHVS; CDR2 reads FQNEAQ. V shed 0 bases and J shed 5 bases, with 10 bases lying between them. The CDR3 DNA reads TGTGCCAGCAGCTTAGCGGGGCAGGCTGAGACCCAGTACTTC. Amino acids: CASSLAGQAETQYF.

In its sample, this clonotype was seen a few times. The chain uses TRBV4-1 and TRBJ1-2, with no clear D. Trimming stripped 0 bases from V and 5 bases from J, with 10 bases between. CDR1 is MGHRA and CDR2 is YSYEKL in the germline V gene. The CDR3 is 14 amino acids. The CDR3 loop reads CASSQDKGWYGYTF. DNA for the CDR3: TGCGCCAGCAGCCAAGATAAGGGTTGGTATGGCTACACCTTC.

This chain uses TRBV12-3 or TRBV12-4 with TRBJ2-5; weak D call: TRBD1 (5 bases). The CDR3 runs to 17 residues. V lost 5 bases to trimming and J lost 5 bases, with 24 bases between them. In DNA, the CDR3 is TGTGCCAGCAGTCCCCAGCCCTCCCGCGTAGGGGCCGAGACCCAGTACTTC. Translating gives CASSPQPSRVGAETQYF.

This clonotype has just a few counts. CDR3: CASSRGGGDYNEQFF. The CDR3 bases are TGTGCCAGTAGTAGAGGAGGGGGAGACTACAATGAGCAGTTCTTC. The V call is TRBV19, the J call TRBJ2-1; D could derive from TRBD1 or TRBD2 (6 bases each). V lost 4 bases and J lost 3, with 13 bases in between. This CDR3 is 15 amino acids long. The germline V gene has CDR1 LNHDA and CDR2 SQIVND (reference sequence).

This clonotype was detected a few times. The chain couples TRBV6-5 to TRBJ1-6; D gene ambiguous. This CDR3 has 13 residues. V lost 0 bases, J lost 9 bases, and 6 bases lay in between. Germline V gives CDR1 MNHEY, CDR2 SVGAGI. CDR3 amino acids: CASSYSASSPLHF. The CDR3 DNA reads TGTGCCAGCAGTTACTCCGCCTCTTCACCCCTCCACTTT.

The chain combines TRBV21-1 with TRBJ2-2; TRBD1 was called by the table and not checked on the DNA. TRBV21-1 is a documented pseudogene. This CDR3 has 17 amino acids. This chain's CDR3 is CASSKRPRDGHSGELFF. Written as DNA, the CDR3 is TGTGCCAGCAGCAAACGACCCCGGGACGGACACTCCGGGGAGCTGTTTTTT.

The CDR3 loop is CASTRGGSYNEQFF. CDR3 DNA: TGTGCCAGCACTCGGGGGGGCTCCTACAATGAGCAGTTCTTC. The rearrangement joins TRBV4-2 to TRBJ2-1; 8 positions match TRBD2. CDR1 is LGHNA, CDR2 YNFKEQ, per germline. The CDR3 runs 14 residues. With 7 bases clipped from V and 0 bases from J, the junction kept 2 bases outside the gene matches.

The chain joins TRBV7-8 to TRBJ2-1; 7 bases are shared with TRBD2. CDR1 and CDR2 from the germline V gene are SGHVS and FQNEAQ. V lost 0 bases to trimming and J lost 6 bases; unmatched junction nucleotides: 2. The CDR3 sequence is 14 residues long. The CDR3 loop reads CASSLAPSGNEQFF. The CDR3 DNA follows: TGTGCCAGCAGCTTAGCGCCTAGCGGCAATGAGCAGTTCTTC.

This chain uses TRBV3-1 with TRBJ2-3; TRBD1 might be the D (5 bases). The V and J ends lost 0 bases and 3 bases respectively, with 19 bases between them. The CDR3 loop spans 18 amino acids. Looked up from germline, CDR1 is LGHDT and CDR2 is YNNKEL (reference sequence). CDR3 loop: CASSQDPFGAGNTDTQYF. In nucleotides, the CDR3 is TGTGCCAGCAGCCAAGACCCCTTTGGGGCAGGGAATACAGATACGCAGTATTTT.

This clonotype was observed a handful of times. J is TRBJ2-2 and V is TRBV5-6; no firm D call. The V end lost 1 base, the J end lost 6 bases, and 4 bases lay between the germline ends. Germline V lookup: CDR1 SGHDT, CDR2 YYEEEE. The CDR3 covers 12 residues. The CDR3 DNA reads as TGTGCCAGCAGCTTGTGGGCCGGGGAGCTGTTTTTT. This codes for CASSLWAGELFF.

A single count supports this clonotype. This chain uses TRBV11-2 with TRBJ2-1; D is unresolved. CDR3 length: 13 residues. Germline V gene data show CDR1 as SGHAT and CDR2 as FQNNGV. V was pared by 5 bases and J by 5 bases, with 10 bases between. The CDR3 spells CASSPATHNEQFF. DNA of the CDR3: TGTGCCAGCAGCCCGGCTACCCACAATGAGCAGTTCTTC.

There are a few counts of this clonotype. V usage is TRBV18 and J usage is TRBJ2-1, with D perhaps TRBD2 (5 bases). Trimming left V 3 bases short and J 8 bases short, with 17 bases between. This CDR3 is 15 amino acids long. Germline loops: CDR1 KGHSH, CDR2 LQKENI. The CDR3, as DNA: TGTGCCAGCTCACCGGCGGGCCCTTCCTTGGATGAGCAGTTCTTC. Amino acid sequence: CASSPAGPSLDEQFF.

The genes are TRBV6-6 and TRBJ2-2, with D possibly TRBD2 on 6 matching bases. Germline V gene data show CDR1 as MNHNY and CDR2 as SVGAGI (reference sequence). The CDR3 is made up of 16 amino acids. V dropped 0 bases and J dropped 3 bases, with 11 bases sitting between them. CDR3 nucleotide sequence: TGTGCCAGCAGTTACTCGGGGACTCTTTACACCGGGGAGCTGTTTTTT. It yields the protein CASSYSGTLYTGELFF.